This T cell receptor (beta chain) was recorded in a study of T cells in Graves' hyperthyroidism and ophthalmopathy. Study-level points and caveats: The model made its ophthalmopathy prediction, and onset followed a median 6.5 months later.

In this sample, this clonotype turned up many times. Its antigen remains unknown. Authors of the study amplified TCR beta CDR3 regions from RNA transcripts. Primed by the HTBI set, a first-round RT-PCR was run on the TCR CDR3. TCRdb used MiXCR to reprocess the multiplex PCR reads, holding one entry per CDR3 protein. The data show more than 500,000 distinct CDR3 sequences, approximately 15% seen once. The V gene's germline CDR1 is DFQATT and CDR2 SNEGSKA (reference sequence). The V end was cut by 1 base, the J end by 5 bases, with 29 bases between. There are 19 residues in the CDR3. Fresh peripheral blood, 9.5 to 10 ml of it, supplied the PBMCs.

The sequenced sample was blood. This receptor was taken from a woman between 40 and 50 years old with Graves' ophthalmopathy. This chain connects TRBV20-1 to TRBJ2-5, with D perhaps TRBD2 (6 bases). The CDR3 bases are TGCAGTGCTAGAGTTCCACCTTTTATTCCGGGACTCAAGCTGGAGACCCAGTACTTC. Translation: CSARVPPFIPGLKLETQYF.